The 29 T cell receptor beta chains presented below share a single source sample, sequenced in a study of vaccination and CD4 T cells after COVID-19. Their specific antigens are unknown. The Oncomine TCR Beta short-read assay was applied to DNA of cultured CD4+ T cells. TCRdb reprocessed the PCR reads via MiXCR and lists one record per CDR3 protein. The data contain 15,000 to 20,000 distinct CDR3 sequences, roughly 49% of them singletons. Treatment in this sample: approximately nine-day PBMC culture with coronavirus spike peptide pools or control peptides (ViraFEST assay). What was sequenced was CD4+ T cells from blood, cultured in vitro. These receptors were obtained from a human donor who had recovered from COVID-19.

V usage is TRBV5-4 and J usage is TRBJ1-2, with D tentatively TRBD1 (5 bases). This CDR3 has 13 amino acids. Per germline, CDR1 SGHNT and CDR2 YYREEE (reference sequence). Trimming cost V 0 bases and J 7 bases, with 10 bases left between them. The CDR3 DNA follows: TGTGCCAGCAGCTTGGAGGGGCGGGGTGGCTACACCTTC. Amino acid sequence: CASSLEGRGGYTF.

The chain employs TRBV25-1 and TRBJ1-1; D not certain. This CDR3 has 14 residues. Germline values: CDR1 MGHDK, CDR2 SYGVNS. Trimming pared 6 bases from V and 6 bases from J, leaving 17 bases between. CDR3 sequence: CASRREGRNAEAFF. CDR3 DNA: TGTGCCAGCAGGCGTGAGGGAAGAAATGCTGAAGCTTTCTTT.

The rearrangement uses TRBV6-1 and TRBJ1-6; 11 nucleotides agree with TRBD1. The V gene end was trimmed by 7 bases and the J gene end by 8 bases; junction bases not matched to a gene: 7. The germline V gene has CDR1 MNHNS and CDR2 SASEGT. CDR3 length equals 15 residues. This chain's CDR3 is CASTGQGARDSPLHF. In DNA, the CDR3 is TGTGCCAGCACAGGACAGGGGGCGCGGGATTCACCCCTCCACTTT.

The chain employs TRBV29-1 and TRBJ2-7; D not resolved. The V end was cut by 4 bases, the J end by 2 bases, with 6 bases between. The CDR3 sequence is 11 residues long. Germline V gene data show CDR1 as SQVTM and CDR2 as ANQGSEA. The CDR3 protein is CSVVAAYEQYF. The CDR3 nucleotides are TGCAGCGTTGTGGCAGCCTACGAGCAGTACTTC.

This clonotype was seen just once. The chain uses TRBV7-3 and TRBJ2-3; D could derive from TRBD1 or TRBD2 (5 bases each). Germline assignment: CDR1 SGHTA and CDR2 FQGTGA. Trimming stripped 2 bases from V and 14 bases from J, with 17 bases between. The CDR3 runs to 13 residues. The DNA of the CDR3 is TGTGCCAGCAGCTTAGGTGGGGGAAGCAAGGTGTATTTT. It is translated as CASSLGGGSKVYF.

The chain uses TRBV7-8 and TRBJ1-2, with D possibly TRBD1 on 5 matching bases. Trimming stripped 7 bases from V and 2 bases from J, with 14 bases between. This CDR3 region has 14 residues. Germline-derived CDR1 and CDR2 are SGHVS and FQNEAQ. In DNA, the CDR3 is TGTGCCAGCAACCCGGGACGTGTCAACTATGGCTACACCTTC. It codes for CASNPGRVNYGYTF.

This chain links TRBV6-5 with TRBJ1-5; D gene uncertain. The length of the CDR3 is 13 residues. Germline CDR1 is MNHEY and CDR2 is SVGAGI. Trimming took 0 bases from V and 4 from J, leaving 4 bases between them. DNA of the CDR3: TGTGCCAGCAGTTACTCGAAAAATCAGCCCCAGCATTTT. This codes for CASSYSKNQPQHF.

The chain recombines TRBV28 with TRBJ2-7; D remains ambiguous. The CDR3 runs to 11 residues. Trimming pared 7 bases from V and 5 bases from J, leaving 9 bases between. Germline V gives CDR1 MDHEN, CDR2 SYDVKM. CDR3 bases: TGTGCCAGCACCAACCTCGACGAGCAGTACTTC. This encodes CASTNLDEQYF.

The chain is built from TRBV9 and TRBJ1-2, with 7 bases aligning to TRBD1. Germline CDR1 reads SGDLS; CDR2 reads YYNGEE. CDR3 size: 13 residues. V was clipped by 0 bases and J by 8 bases; unmatched bases: 4. DNA for the CDR3: TGTGCCAGCAGCGTAGAGGGGGCGGACGGCTACACCTTC. Its protein is CASSVEGADGYTF.

The J gene is TRBJ2-7, the V gene TRBV6-2 or TRBV6-3; 10 positions match TRBD2. The germline CDR1 and CDR2 sequences are MNHEY and SVGEGT. This CDR3 spans 14 amino acids. The V segment lost 5 bases and the J segment 7 bases; nucleotides outside the gene matches: 8. The CDR3 DNA reads TGTGCCAGCAGTCCTAGCGGGAGATTAAGTGAGCAGTACTTC. Amino acid sequence: CASSPSGRLSEQYF.

The rearrangement joins TRBV19 to TRBJ1-2; D is perhaps TRBD1 (5 bases). The CDR3 covers 15 residues. Trimming removed 4 bases at V and 2 bases at J, with 14 bases between. CDR1 is LNHDA and CDR2 is SQIVND in the germline V gene (reference sequence). CDR3 protein: CASSTRRDVNYGYTF. CDR3 nucleotides: TGTGCCAGTAGTACTCGGAGGGACGTCAACTATGGCTACACCTTC.

In this sample, this clonotype turned up once. V is TRBV7-9 and J is TRBJ2-7, with a weak D call TRBD1 (5 bases). Trimming removed 5 bases from V and 0 bases from J, with 11 bases in between. The CDR3 extends over 14 amino acids. Germline-derived CDR1 and CDR2 are SEHNR and FQNEAQ (reference sequence). The CDR3 spells CASSRDSNSYEQYF. CDR3 DNA: TGTGCCAGCAGCCGCGACAGCAACTCCTACGAGCAGTACTTC. Supplemented by reference TRBV7-9 and TRBJ2-7, the full variable domain reads DTGVSQNPRHKITKRGQNVTFRCDPISEHNRLYWYRQTLGQGPEFLTYFQNEAQLEKSRLLSDRFSAERPKGSFSTLEIQRTEQGDSAMYLCASSRDSNSYEQYFGPGTRLTVT.

This rearrangement joins TRBV5-6 to TRBJ2-1; TRBD2 matches 8 bases. Germline lookup yields CDR1 SGHDT and CDR2 YYEEEE. This CDR3 has 17 residues. V lost 2 bases and J lost 2; bases outside the gene matches: 9. The CDR3 sequence is CASSFLTRGGPYNEQFF. CDR3 nucleotide sequence: TGTGCCAGCAGCTTCCTAACCCGGGGGGGCCCCTACAATGAGCAGTTCTTC.

This chain links TRBV25-1 with TRBJ1-6; D might be TRBD1 (6 bases). V lost 5 bases and J lost 0, with 8 bases in between. Germline V CDR1 and CDR2: MGHDK, SYGVNS. CDR3 size: 15 residues. CDR3 nucleotides: TGTGCCAGCAGTAGGGGGAGCTCCTATAATTCACCCCTCCACTTT. This gives the protein CASSRGSSYNSPLHF.

There are a few counts of this clonotype. The genes are TRBV18 and TRBJ1-2; D unresolved. The V gene lost 2 bases and the J gene lost 11 bases, with 9 bases spanning the gap. Germline CDR1 and CDR2: KGHSH and LQKENI. This CDR3 is built from 11 residues. CDR3 sequence (DNA): TGTGCCAGCTCACCAGACGTCGAGTACACCTTC. Its protein product is CASSPDVEYTF.

This sequence joins TRBV27 and TRBJ2-1, with D unresolved. CDR3 length equals 11 residues. V was trimmed by 4 bases and J by 4 bases, leaving 2 bases between them. CDR1 MNHEY and CDR2 SMNVEV come from the germline V gene (reference sequence). The CDR3 loop is CASSWYNEQFF. The CDR3 coding sequence is TGTGCCAGCAGTTGGTACAATGAGCAGTTCTTC.

This clonotype was observed a single time. This sequence joins TRBV9 and TRBJ2-1; D is uncertain. The CDR3 has 15 residues. Trimming cost V 3 bases and J 0 bases, with 10 bases left between them. Germline V gene sequence: CDR1 SGDLS, CDR2 YYNGEE. The CDR3 is CASSAGFSSYNEQFF. The CDR3 DNA follows: TGTGCCAGCAGCGCCGGCTTCAGCTCCTACAATGAGCAGTTCTTC.

This chain connects TRBV19 to TRBJ1-6; 11 nucleotides align to TRBD1. The CDR3 is 13 amino acids. The germline V gene encodes CDR1 LNHDA and CDR2 SQIVND (reference sequence). Unmatched junction bases numbered 3, after V lost 3 bases and J lost 14 bases. The CDR3: CASSIGQGASLHF. The CDR3 DNA reads as TGTGCCAGTAGTATTGGACAGGGGGCATCCCTCCACTTT.

This clonotype has more than one count but fewer than ten. The chain links TRBV14 to TRBJ1-2; no firm D call. Trimming left V 4 bases short and J 6 bases short, with 15 bases between. The CDR3 has 14 residues. CDR1 is SGHDN and CDR2 is FVKESK in the germline V gene. The CDR3 DNA reads TGTGCCAGCAGCCCCCGACAAGGCGGGGATGGCTACACCTTC. Translation: CASSPRQGGDGYTF.

This clonotype turned up a few times. V gene TRBV19 combines with J gene TRBJ1-1; no clear D. There are 16 residues in the CDR3. V lost 5 bases to trimming and J lost 4 bases, with 20 bases between them. Germline V gives CDR1 LNHDA, CDR2 SQIVND (reference sequence). CDR3 protein: CASSSEGRGMGTEAFF. In DNA, the CDR3 is TGTGCCAGTAGTTCAGAAGGGAGAGGGATGGGCACTGAAGCTTTCTTT.

The chain recombines TRBV6-2 or TRBV6-3 with TRBJ2-7, with D tentatively TRBD2 (6 bases). The CDR3 contains 16 residues. Germline V CDR1 and CDR2: MNHEY, SVGEGT. V was pared by 6 bases and J by 9 bases, with 27 bases between. In DNA form, the CDR3 reads TGTGCCAGCAGACTGGGGGGAGCAATCCCCACCCGGGGGCAGTACTTC. Translated, it gives CASRLGGAIPTRGQYF.

The chain uses TRBV5-1 and TRBJ2-1; TRBD2 is a possible D gene (5 bases). CDR3 length: 11 residues. Germline assignment: CDR1 SGHRS and CDR2 YFSETQ. V lost 5 bases, J lost 7 bases, and 7 bases lay in between. CDR3 in amino acids: CASSEGNEQFF. The CDR3 nucleotides read TGCGCCAGCAGTGAGGGAAATGAGCAGTTCTTC.

V and J are TRBV15 and TRBJ1-1; D remains ambiguous. V lost 3 bases to trimming and J lost 1 base, with 9 bases between them. Germline assignment: CDR1 LNHNV and CDR2 YYDKDF (reference sequence). This CDR3 is 14 amino acids long. CDR3 sequence reads: CATSRPTGNTEAFF. Here the CDR3 DNA reads TGTGCCACCAGCAGGCCGACCGGGAACACTGAAGCTTTCTTT. Variable domain in full (rest from reference TRBV15 and TRBJ1-1): DAMVIQNPRYQVTQFGKPVTLSCSQTLNHNVMYWYQQKSSQAPKLLFHYYDKDFNNEADTPDNFQSRRPNTSFCFLDIRSPGLGDTAMYLCATSRPTGNTEAFFGQGTRLTVV.

The chain recombines TRBV7-6 with TRBJ2-5; D possibly corresponds to TRBD1 (5 bases). CDR1 and CDR2 from the germline V gene are SGHVS and FNYEAQ. This CDR3 has 14 residues. V was trimmed by 5 bases and J by 1 base, leaving 11 bases between them. CDR3 nucleotides: TGTGCCAGCAGCCGTTTTGACAGCCAAGAGACCCAGTACTTC. This encodes CASSRFDSQETQYF.

This chain connects TRBV5-1 to TRBJ2-7; D is perhaps TRBD1 (6 bases). V lost 1 base and J lost 2, with 10 bases in between. Germline loops: CDR1 SGHRS, CDR2 YFSETQ. The CDR3 loop spans 14 amino acids. The DNA of the CDR3 is TGCGCCAGCAGCTTGCAGCAGGGGCCCTACGAGCAGTACTTC. It is translated as CASSLQQGPYEQYF.

The V call is TRBV20-1, the J call TRBJ1-2; D is uncertain. Germline V gene lookup returns CDR1 DFQATT and CDR2 SNEGSKA (reference sequence). The V and J ends lost 5 bases and 3 bases respectively, with 7 bases between them. This CDR3 is 11 amino acids long. This chain's CDR3 is CSAQPDYGYTF. CDR3 bases: TGCAGTGCTCAACCCGACTATGGCTACACCTTC.

This clonotype was seen only a few times. The CDR3 DNA follows: TGTGCCATCAGTGCCAACGGCTACGAGCAGTACTTC. Amino acid sequence: CAISANGYEQYF. The V call is TRBV10-3, the J call TRBJ2-7; no definite D call. V lost 4 bases, J lost 3 bases, and 7 bases lay in between. From germline, CDR1 is ENHRY and CDR2 SYGVKD. The CDR3 runs to 12 residues.

The chain links TRBV5-4 to TRBJ1-2, with D perhaps matching TRBD1 (6 bases). The germline V gene has CDR1 SGHNT and CDR2 YYREEE (reference sequence). CDR3 size: 14 residues. V lost 1 base and J 8 bases, leaving 15 bases between the germline ends. The CDR3 here is CASSLTGDKGGYTF. The CDR3 DNA sequence: TGTGCCAGCAGCTTGACGGGGGACAAGGGAGGCTACACCTTC. Complete variable domain (other parts from reference TRBV5-4 and TRBJ1-2): ETGVTQSPTHLIKTRGQQVTLRCSSQSGHNTVSWYQQALGQGPQFIFQYYREEENGRGNFPPRFSGLQFPNYSSELNVNALELDDSALYLCASSLTGDKGGYTFGSGTRLTVV.

This clonotype was seen more than once but under ten times. J is TRBJ1-1 and V is TRBV20-1, with D perhaps TRBD1 (5 bases). The CDR3 loop spans 13 amino acids. Germline CDR1 is DFQATT and CDR2 is SNEGSKA (reference sequence). V dropped 4 bases and J dropped 1 base, with 10 bases sitting between them. The CDR3 sequence: CSAIGAGNTEAFF. The CDR3 DNA is TGCAGTGCTATAGGGGCCGGGAACACTGAAGCTTTCTTT.